The T cell receptor beta chain under discussion was sequenced for a study of OX40 agonist ivuxolimab in advanced cancers. Study-wide points: In CD8+ T cells, expanded clones were on average more numerous than in CD4+. At 0.1 to 3.0 mg/kg and by week 6, clonal expansion occurred in CD4+ and CD8+ blood T cells.

Sequencing was performed with immunoSEQ multiplex PCR; in TCRdb, only in-frame clones are kept and a portion is missing. The sample carries tens of thousands of clones, roughly nine tenths recorded once. Germline V lookup: CDR1 SGDLS, CDR2 YYNGEE. The CDR3 covers 12 residues. V lost 4 bases and J lost 3, with 5 bases in between. Autoimmune disease history or systemic immunosuppression barred patients. Baseline, cycle 4 day 1, and cycle 7 day 1 were the blood sampling points. This clone appeared once. The antigen remains undetermined. The genes are TRBV9 and TRBJ1-3; D gene unclear. The sample consisted of CD4+ or CD8+ T cells sorted from blood, taken in a trial of the OX40 agonist ivuxolimab. This clonotype was obtained from an adult with an advanced solid tumor such as melanoma, head and neck, liver or kidney cancer. CDR3 sequence reads: CASSYGGNTIYF. The DNA of the CDR3 is TGTGCCAGCAGCTACGGTGGAAACACCATATATTTT. Full variable domain (rest looked up from reference TRBV9 and TRBJ1-3): DSGVTQTPKHLITATGQRVTLRCSPRSGDLSVYWYQQSLDQGLQFLIQYYNGEERAKGNILERFSAQQFPDLHSELNLSSLELGDSALYFCASSYGGNTIYFGEGSWLTVV.